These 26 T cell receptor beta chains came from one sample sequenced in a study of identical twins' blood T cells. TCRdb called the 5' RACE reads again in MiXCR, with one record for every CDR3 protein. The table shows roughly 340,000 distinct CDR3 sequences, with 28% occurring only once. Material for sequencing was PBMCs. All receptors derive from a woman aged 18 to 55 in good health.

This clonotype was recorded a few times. CDR3 residues: CASSSREGSGYTF. The CDR3 DNA reads TGTGCCAGCAGCTCGAGGGAGGGGAGCGGCTACACCTTC. V gene TRBV11-2 combines with J gene TRBJ1-2; a weak D match, TRBD1 (5 bases). The germline gives CDR1 SGHAT, CDR2 FQNNGV. The CDR3 spans 13 residues. Deletions cut 4 bases from V and 8 bases from J, with 14 bases between.

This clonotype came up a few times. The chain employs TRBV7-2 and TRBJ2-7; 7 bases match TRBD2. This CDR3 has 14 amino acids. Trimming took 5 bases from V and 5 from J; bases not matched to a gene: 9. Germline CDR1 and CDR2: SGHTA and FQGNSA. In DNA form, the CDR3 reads TGTGCCAGCAGCCCTCTCTACGCGGGAGACGAGCAGTACTTC. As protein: CASSPLYAGDEQYF.

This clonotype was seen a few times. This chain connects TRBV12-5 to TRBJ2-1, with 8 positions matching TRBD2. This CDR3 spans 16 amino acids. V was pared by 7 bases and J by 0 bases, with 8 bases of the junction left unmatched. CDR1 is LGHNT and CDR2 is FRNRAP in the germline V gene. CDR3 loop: CASAIMRGDSYNEQFF. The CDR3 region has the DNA TGTGCTAGTGCCATAATGCGGGGGGACTCCTACAATGAGCAGTTCTTC.

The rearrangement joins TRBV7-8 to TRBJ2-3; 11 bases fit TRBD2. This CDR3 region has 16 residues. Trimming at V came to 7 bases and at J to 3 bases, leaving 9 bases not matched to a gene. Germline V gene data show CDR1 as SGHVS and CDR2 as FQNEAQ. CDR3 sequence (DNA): TGTGCCAGCAACTCCTTAGCGGGAGGGACTACAGATACGCAGTATTTT. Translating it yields CASNSLAGGTTDTQYF. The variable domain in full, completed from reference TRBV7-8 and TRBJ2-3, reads GAGVSQSPRYKVAKRGQDVALRCDPISGHVSLFWYQQALGQGPEFLTYFQNEAQLDKSGLPSDRFFAERPEGSVSTLKIQRTQQEDSAVYLCASNSLAGGTTDTQYFGPGTRLTVL.

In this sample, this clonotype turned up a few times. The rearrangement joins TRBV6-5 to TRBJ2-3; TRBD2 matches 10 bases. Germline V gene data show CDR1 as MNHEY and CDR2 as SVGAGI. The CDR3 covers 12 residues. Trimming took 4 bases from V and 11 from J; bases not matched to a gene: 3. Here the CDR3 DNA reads TGTGCCAGCAGTTGGAGCGGGGGGGTGCAGTATTTT. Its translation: CASSWSGGVQYF.

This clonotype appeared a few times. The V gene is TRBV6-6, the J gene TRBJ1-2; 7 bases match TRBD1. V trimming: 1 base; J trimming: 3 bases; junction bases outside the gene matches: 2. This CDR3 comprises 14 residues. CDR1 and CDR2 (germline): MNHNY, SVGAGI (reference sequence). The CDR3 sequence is CASSYLQGYYGYTF. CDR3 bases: TGTGCCAGCAGTTACTTACAGGGGTACTATGGCTACACCTTC.

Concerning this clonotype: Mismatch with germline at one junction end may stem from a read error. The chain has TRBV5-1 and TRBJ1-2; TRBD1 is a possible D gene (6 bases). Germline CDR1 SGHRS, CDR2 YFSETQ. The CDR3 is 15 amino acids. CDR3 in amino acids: CANSITTGSTYGHTF. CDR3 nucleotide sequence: TGCGCCAACAGCATAACAACAGGGTCTACCTATGGCCACACCTTC.

CDR3 sequence reads: CASSLKGERGVYNEQFF. The CDR3 DNA follows: TGCGCCAGCAGCCTTAAGGGAGAGCGGGGGGTCTACAATGAGCAGTTCTTC. The rearrangement links TRBV4-1 to TRBJ2-1; 9 bases align to TRBD2. This CDR3 region has 17 residues. Unmatched junction bases numbered 10, after V lost 4 bases and J lost 3 bases. Germline CDR1 is MGHRA and CDR2 is YSYEKL.

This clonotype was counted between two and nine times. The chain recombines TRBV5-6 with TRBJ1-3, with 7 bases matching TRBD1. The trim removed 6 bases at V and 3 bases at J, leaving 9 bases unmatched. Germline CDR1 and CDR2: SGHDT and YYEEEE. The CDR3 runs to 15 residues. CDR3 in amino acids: CASTSGTESGNTIYF. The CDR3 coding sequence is TGTGCCAGCACCTCCGGGACAGAGAGTGGAAACACCATATATTTT.

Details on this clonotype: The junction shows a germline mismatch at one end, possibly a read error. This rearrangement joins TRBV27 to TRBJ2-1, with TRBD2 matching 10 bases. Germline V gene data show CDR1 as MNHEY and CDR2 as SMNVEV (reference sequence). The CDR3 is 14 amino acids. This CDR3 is CAGSLGLANNEQFF. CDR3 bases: TGTGCCGGCAGTCTGGGACTAGCGAACAATGAGCAGTTCTTC.

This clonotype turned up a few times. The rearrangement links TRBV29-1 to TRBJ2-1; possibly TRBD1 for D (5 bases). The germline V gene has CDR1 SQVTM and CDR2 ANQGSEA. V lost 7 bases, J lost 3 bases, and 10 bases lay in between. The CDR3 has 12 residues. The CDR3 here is CSERTSYNEQFF. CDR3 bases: TGCAGCGAACGGACAAGCTACAATGAGCAGTTCTTC.

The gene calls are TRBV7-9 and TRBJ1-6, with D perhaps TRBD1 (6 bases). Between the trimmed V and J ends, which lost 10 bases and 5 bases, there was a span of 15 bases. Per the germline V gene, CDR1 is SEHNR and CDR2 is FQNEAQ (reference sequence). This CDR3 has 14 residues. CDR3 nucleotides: TGTGCCACTTCGGGGGCCGAGAATAATTCACCCCTCCACTTT. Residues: CATSGAENNSPLHF.

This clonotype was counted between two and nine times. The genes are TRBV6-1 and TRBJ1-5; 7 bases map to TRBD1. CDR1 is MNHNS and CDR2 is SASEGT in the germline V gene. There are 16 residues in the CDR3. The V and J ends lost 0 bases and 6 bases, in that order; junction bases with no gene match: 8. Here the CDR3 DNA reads TGTGCCAGCAGTGAAGCTCTGCGACAGGGAGGTCAGCCCCAGCATTTT. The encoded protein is CASSEALRQGGQPQHF.

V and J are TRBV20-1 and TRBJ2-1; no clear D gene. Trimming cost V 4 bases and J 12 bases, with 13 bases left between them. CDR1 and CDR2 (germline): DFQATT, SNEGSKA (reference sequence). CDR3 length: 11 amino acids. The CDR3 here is CSAKDSLGQFF. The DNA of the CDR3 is TGCAGTGCTAAAGATTCACTCGGGCAGTTCTTC.

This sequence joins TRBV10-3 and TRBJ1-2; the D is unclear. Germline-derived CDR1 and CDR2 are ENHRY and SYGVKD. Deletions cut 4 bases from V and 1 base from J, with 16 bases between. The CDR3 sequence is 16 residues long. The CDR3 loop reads CAISGRTSWGNYGYTF. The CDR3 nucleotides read TGTGCCATCAGTGGCAGGACCAGCTGGGGTAACTATGGCTACACCTTC.

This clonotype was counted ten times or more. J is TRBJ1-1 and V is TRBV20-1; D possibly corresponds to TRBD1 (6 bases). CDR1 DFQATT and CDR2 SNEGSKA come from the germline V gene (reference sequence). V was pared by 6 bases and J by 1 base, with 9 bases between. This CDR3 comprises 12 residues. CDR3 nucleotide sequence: TGCAGTGCCAGGGGACAGAACACTGAAGCTTTCTTT. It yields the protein CSARGQNTEAFF.

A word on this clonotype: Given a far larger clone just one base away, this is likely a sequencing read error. In nucleotides, the CDR3 is TGTGCCGGCAGCTTAGCTGGAGATACGCAGTATTTT. Translated, it gives CAGSLAGDTQYF. The chain joins TRBV7-8 to TRBJ2-3; D is unresolved. There are 12 residues in the CDR3. The germline V gene encodes CDR1 SGHVS and CDR2 FQNEAQ.

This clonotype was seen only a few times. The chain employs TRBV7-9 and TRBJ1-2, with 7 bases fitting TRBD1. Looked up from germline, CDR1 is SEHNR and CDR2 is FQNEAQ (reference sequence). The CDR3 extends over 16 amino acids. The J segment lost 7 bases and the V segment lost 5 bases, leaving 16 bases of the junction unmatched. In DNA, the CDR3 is TGTGCCAGCAGCGAACTACAGGGGCCTCTCGCCGGTGGCTACACCTTC. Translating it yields CASSELQGPLAGGYTF.

CDR3 residues: CASRQGGESEAFF. The CDR3 region has the DNA TGCGCCAGCAGACAGGGAGGAGAGTCTGAAGCTTTCTTT. The chain has TRBV10-2 and TRBJ1-1, with a possible D match to TRBD1 (6 bases). The CDR3 is 13 residues long. Deletions cut 6 bases from V and 6 bases from J, with 14 bases between. CDR1 is WSHSY, CDR2 SAAADI, per germline.

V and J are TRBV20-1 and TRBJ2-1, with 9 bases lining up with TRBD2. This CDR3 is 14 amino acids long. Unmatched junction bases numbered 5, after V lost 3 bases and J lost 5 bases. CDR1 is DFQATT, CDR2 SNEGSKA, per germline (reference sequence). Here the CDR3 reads CSASRSSGDNEQFF. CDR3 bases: TGCAGTGCTAGCAGGTCTAGCGGGGACAATGAGCAGTTCTTC.

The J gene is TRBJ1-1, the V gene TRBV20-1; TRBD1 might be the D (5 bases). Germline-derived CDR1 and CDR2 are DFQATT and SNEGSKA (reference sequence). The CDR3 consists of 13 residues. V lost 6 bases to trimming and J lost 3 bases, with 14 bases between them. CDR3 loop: CSAGRGRDTEAFF. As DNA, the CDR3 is TGCAGTGCCGGGCGGGGGAGGGACACTGAAGCTTTCTTT.

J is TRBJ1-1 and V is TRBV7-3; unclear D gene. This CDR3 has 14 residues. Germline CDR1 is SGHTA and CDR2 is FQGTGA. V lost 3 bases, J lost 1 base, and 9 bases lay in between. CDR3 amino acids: CASSLLPTNTEAFF. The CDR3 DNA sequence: TGTGCCAGCAGCTTGTTGCCTACGAACACTGAAGCTTTCTTT.

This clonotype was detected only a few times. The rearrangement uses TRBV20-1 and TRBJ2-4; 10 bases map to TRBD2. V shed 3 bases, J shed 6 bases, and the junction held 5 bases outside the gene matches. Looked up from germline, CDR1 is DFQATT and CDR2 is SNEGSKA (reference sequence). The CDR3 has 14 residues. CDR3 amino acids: CSASLAGESNIQYF. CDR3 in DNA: TGCAGTGCTAGTCTAGCGGGGGAGTCAAACATTCAGTACTTC.

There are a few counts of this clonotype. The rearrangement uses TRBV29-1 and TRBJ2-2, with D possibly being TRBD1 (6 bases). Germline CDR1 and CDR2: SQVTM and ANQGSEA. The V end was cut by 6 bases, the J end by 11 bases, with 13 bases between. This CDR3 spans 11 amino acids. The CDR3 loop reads CSVLDRNELFF. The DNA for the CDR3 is TGCAGCGTCCTTGACAGGAATGAGCTGTTTTTT.

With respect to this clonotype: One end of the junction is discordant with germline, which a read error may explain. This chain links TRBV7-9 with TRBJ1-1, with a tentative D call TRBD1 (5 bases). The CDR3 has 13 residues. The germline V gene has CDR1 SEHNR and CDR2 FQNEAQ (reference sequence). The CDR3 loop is CASSYGQYTGAFF. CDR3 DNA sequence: TGTGCCAGCAGTTACGGACAATACACTGGAGCTTTCTTT. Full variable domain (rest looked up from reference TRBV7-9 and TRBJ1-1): DTGVSQNPRHKITKRGQNVTFRCDPISEHNRLYWYRQTLGQGPEFLTYFQNEAQLEKSRLLSDRFSAERPKGSFSTLEIQRTEQGDSAMYLCASSYGQYTGAFFGQGTRLTVV.

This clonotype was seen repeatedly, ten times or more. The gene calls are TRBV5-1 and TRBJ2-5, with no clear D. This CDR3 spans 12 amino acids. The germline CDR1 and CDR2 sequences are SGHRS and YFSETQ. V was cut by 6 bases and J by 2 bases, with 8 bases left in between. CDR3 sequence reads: CASKAEQETQYF. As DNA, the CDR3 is TGCGCCAGCAAGGCGGAACAAGAGACCCAGTACTTC. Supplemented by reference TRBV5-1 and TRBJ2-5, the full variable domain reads KAGVTQTPRYLIKTRGQQVTLSCSPISGHRSVSWYQQTPGQGLQFLFEYFSETQRNKGNFPGRFSGRQFSNSRSEMNVSTLELGDSALYLCASKAEQETQYFGPGTRLLVL.